These 19 T cell receptor beta chains were sequenced from one sample in a study of blood T cell repertoires in COVID-19. The data were produced by immunoSEQ multiplex PCR, yet TCRdb's version contains in-frame clones alone and is incomplete. The sample lists roughly 200,000 clones, roughly 88% occurring once. The sequencing input was peripheral blood. These receptor sequences come from a middle-aged woman with COVID-19, enrolled during active disease.

The genes are TRBV6-6 and TRBJ2-7, with TRBD1 matching 11 bases. V shed 3 bases and J 5 bases; nucleotides not matched to a gene: 6. This CDR3 spans 15 amino acids. Germline lookup yields CDR1 MNHNY and CDR2 SVGAGI (reference sequence). The CDR3 reads CASSYSGTGGNEQYF. CDR3 coding DNA: TGTGCCAGCAGTTATTCCGGGACAGGGGGTAACGAGCAGTACTTC.

The chain has TRBV6-5 and TRBJ2-2; 7 positions agree with TRBD1. The length of the CDR3 is 14 residues. CDR1 and CDR2 (germline): MNHEY, SVGAGI. J gave up 1 base and V 11 bases, and 7 bases lay outside the gene matches. CDR3 region: CASKRQGNTGELFF. As DNA, the CDR3 is TGTGCCTCCAAGCGACAGGGGAACACCGGGGAGCTGTTTTTT.

The V gene is TRBV19, the J gene TRBJ2-7; the match to TRBD1 covers 8 bases. The germline CDR1 and CDR2 sequences are LNHDA and SQIVND (reference sequence). Germline trimming cut 6 bases from V and 0 bases from J; bases unmatched to any gene: 10. The CDR3 covers 16 residues. The CDR3 DNA reads as TGTGCCAGTAGAAAAACTCGGGACAGGAGCTCCTACGAGCAGTACTTC. It codes for CASRKTRDRSSYEQYF.

Worth noting for this clone: One end of the junction is discordant with germline, which a read error may explain. This chain uses TRBV20-1 with TRBJ2-4; possible D gene TRBD2, 6 bases. In germline, CDR1 is DFQATT, CDR2 SNEGSKA (reference sequence). There are 9 residues in the CDR3. The DNA for the CDR3 is TGCAGTGCTAGAGATGGGAGGCACTTC. Its translation: CSARDGRHF.

This chain uses TRBV27 with TRBJ2-7; the match to TRBD2 covers 7 bases. V gave up 6 bases and J gave up 6 bases; unmatched junction bases: 8. Germline V lookup: CDR1 MNHEY, CDR2 SMNVEV (reference sequence). The CDR3 is 13 amino acids. The CDR3 DNA reads as TGTGCCAGCAGCCTCAGGGAGGGCCTCGAGCAGTACTTC. Translated: CASSLREGLEQYF.

The chain carries TRBV5-6 and TRBJ1-1; D is possibly TRBD1 (5 bases). CDR3 length: 13 amino acids. Germline assignment: CDR1 SGHDT and CDR2 YYEEEE. V was clipped by 3 bases and J by 7 bases, with 13 bases between them. The CDR3: CASSWGLGGEAFF. The DNA for the CDR3 is TGTGCCAGCAGCTGGGGTTTGGGGGGTGAAGCTTTCTTT.

The chain recombines TRBV12-3 or TRBV12-4 with TRBJ2-1, with 7 bases fitting TRBD1. Trimming removed 6 bases from V and 7 bases from J; junction bases left unmatched: 3. The CDR3 runs 12 residues. CDR3 DNA: TGTGCCAGCAGGACAGGGTTGAATGAGCAGTTCTTC. Protein sequence: CASRTGLNEQFF.

In this sample, this clone turned up once. The V call is TRBV3-1 (or the pseudogene TRBV3-2), the J call TRBJ2-7, with D possibly TRBD2 on 5 matching bases. Germline CDR1 reads LGHDT; CDR2 reads YNNKEL (reference sequence). The V and J ends lost 6 bases and 5 bases respectively, with 20 bases between them. The CDR3 sequence is 15 residues long. The CDR3 DNA is TGTGCCAGCAGAAGTACTAGAACGTCAGGCCACGAGCAGTACTTC. It codes for CASRSTRTSGHEQYF.

The chain employs TRBV9 and TRBJ2-1; the match to TRBD2 covers 8 bases. Germline lookup yields CDR1 SGDLS and CDR2 YYNGEE. The V and J ends lost 3 bases and 8 bases, in that order; junction bases with no gene match: 10. The CDR3 consists of 15 residues. The CDR3 DNA reads as TGTGCCAGCAGCGCCACTAGCGGAGGCGGGGATGAGCAGTTCTTC. Encoded protein: CASSATSGGGDEQFF. Full variable domain (missing parts from reference TRBV9 and TRBJ2-1): DSGVTQTPKHLITATGQRVTLRCSPRSGDLSVYWYQQSLDQGLQFLIQYYNGEERAKGNILERFSAQQFPDLHSELNLSSLELGDSALYFCASSATSGGGDEQFFGPGTRLTVL.

This rearrangement joins TRBV3-1 (or the pseudogene TRBV3-2) to TRBJ1-1; D remains unclear. Deletions cut 5 bases from V and 4 bases from J, with 11 bases between. Per the germline V gene, CDR1 is LGHDT and CDR2 is YNNKEL (reference sequence). The CDR3 has 13 amino acids. As DNA, the CDR3 is TGTGCCAGCAGCTACTACTTTGGCACTGAAGCTTTCTTT. It yields the protein CASSYYFGTEAFF.

The chain links TRBV5-8 to TRBJ1-4, with 12 bases lining up with TRBD1. The CDR3 loop spans 15 amino acids. Germline V gene sequence: CDR1 SGHTS, CDR2 YDEGEE. J lost 7 bases, V lost 6 bases, and 7 bases had no gene match. The DNA for the CDR3 is TGTGCCAGCAACGGGGGGACAGGGGGCCCTGAAAAACTGTTTTTT. It yields the protein CASNGGTGGPEKLFF.

The V call is TRBV19, the J call TRBJ2-2, with TRBD2 identical over 8 bases. J gave up 0 bases and V 6 bases, and 6 bases lay outside the gene matches. CDR3 size: 16 residues. Germline V gene lookup returns CDR1 LNHDA and CDR2 SQIVND (reference sequence). In nucleotides, the CDR3 is TGTGCCAGTAGGAGGACTAGCCTAACGAACACCGGGGAGCTGTTTTTT. It codes for CASRRTSLTNTGELFF.

The gene calls are TRBV27 and TRBJ2-7, with a weak D call TRBD2 (7 bases). V was shortened by 5 bases and J by 3 bases, with 14 bases between the two germline ends. Germline V gene data show CDR1 as MNHEY and CDR2 as SMNVEV (reference sequence). The CDR3 runs to 14 residues. DNA of the CDR3: TGTGCCAGCAGTCTAGCGGAGGGGGACTACGAGCAGTACTTC. Protein sequence: CASSLAEGDYEQYF.

V and J are TRBV29-1 and TRBJ1-1; possible D gene TRBD1, 5 bases. The V end lost 5 bases, the J end lost 4 bases, and 8 bases lay between the germline ends. Looked up from germline, CDR1 is SQVTM and CDR2 is ANQGSEA. This CDR3 is built from 11 residues. The CDR3 protein is CSVQGGTEAFF. In nucleotides, the CDR3 is TGCAGCGTTCAGGGCGGCACTGAAGCTTTCTTT.

The chain carries TRBV5-5 and TRBJ1-5; D not certain. Germline CDR1 SGHKS, CDR2 YYEKEE (reference sequence). The V end was cut by 1 base, the J end by 3 bases, with 11 bases between. This CDR3 is 15 amino acids long. This CDR3 is CASSLFGTDNQPQHF. The CDR3 nucleotides are TGTGCCAGCAGCTTGTTCGGAACAGACAATCAGCCCCAGCATTTT.

This rearrangement joins TRBV27 to TRBJ2-7; perhaps TRBD2 as D (5 bases). Germline CDR1 reads MNHEY; CDR2 reads SMNVEV (reference sequence). V was cut by 3 bases and J by 2 bases, with 11 bases left in between. The CDR3 covers 14 residues. The CDR3 DNA follows: TGTGCCAGCAGTTTTAGAGGGATCACCTACGAGCAGTACTTC. The encoded protein is CASSFRGITYEQYF.

V usage is TRBV7-9 and J usage is TRBJ2-3; 12 bases agree with TRBD2. CDR1 is SEHNR, CDR2 FQNEAQ, per germline (reference sequence). V gave up 0 bases and J gave up 4 bases; unmatched junction bases: 2. CDR3 size: 16 residues. CDR3 amino acids: CASSLALAGGSDTQYF. The DNA for the CDR3 is TGTGCCAGCAGCTTAGCGCTAGCGGGGGGGTCAGATACGCAGTATTTT.

The CDR3 protein is CASSDFTGAPTEAFF. The CDR3, as DNA: TGCGCCAGCAGTGACTTCACAGGGGCCCCCACTGAAGCTTTCTTT. The chain employs TRBV10-1 and TRBJ1-1; 7 nucleotides align to TRBD1. In germline, CDR1 is WNHNN, CDR2 SYGVQD (reference sequence). CDR3 length equals 15 residues. Trimming took 3 bases from V and 4 from J; bases not matched to a gene: 8.

The chain has TRBV7-9 and TRBJ2-5; no firm D call. The CDR3 sequence is 15 residues long. V lost 1 base, J lost 2 bases, and 11 bases lay in between. Looked up from germline, CDR1 is SEHNR and CDR2 is FQNEAQ (reference sequence). In DNA form, the CDR3 reads TGTGCCAGCAGCTTAGGGAGCGCAGTTCAAGAGACCCAGTACTTC. This encodes CASSLGSAVQETQYF.